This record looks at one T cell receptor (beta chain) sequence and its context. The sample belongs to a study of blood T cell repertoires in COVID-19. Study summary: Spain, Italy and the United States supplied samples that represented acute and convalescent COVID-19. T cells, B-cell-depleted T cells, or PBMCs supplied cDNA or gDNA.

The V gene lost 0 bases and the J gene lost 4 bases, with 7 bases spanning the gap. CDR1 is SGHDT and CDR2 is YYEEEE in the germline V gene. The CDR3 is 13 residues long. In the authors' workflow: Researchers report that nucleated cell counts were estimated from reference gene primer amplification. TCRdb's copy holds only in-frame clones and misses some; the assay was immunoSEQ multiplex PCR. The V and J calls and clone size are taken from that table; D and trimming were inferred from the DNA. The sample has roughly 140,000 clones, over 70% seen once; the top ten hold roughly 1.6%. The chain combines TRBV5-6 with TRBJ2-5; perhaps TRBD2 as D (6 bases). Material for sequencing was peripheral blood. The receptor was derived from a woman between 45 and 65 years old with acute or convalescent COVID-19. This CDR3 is CASSLDSGETQYF. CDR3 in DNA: TGTGCCAGCAGCTTGGATAGCGGAGAGACCCAGTACTTC.